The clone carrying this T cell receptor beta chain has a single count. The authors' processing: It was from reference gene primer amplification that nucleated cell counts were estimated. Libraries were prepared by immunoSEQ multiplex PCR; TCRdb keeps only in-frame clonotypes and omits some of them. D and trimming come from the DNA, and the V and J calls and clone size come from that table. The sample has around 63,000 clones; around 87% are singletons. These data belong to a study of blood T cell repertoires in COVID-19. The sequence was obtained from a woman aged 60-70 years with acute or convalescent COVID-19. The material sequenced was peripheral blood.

As DNA, the CDR3 is TGCGCCAGCAGCTTGGAGACAGACCGTCGAAACACCATATATTTT. Protein sequence: CASSLETDRRNTIYF. The chain is built from TRBV5-1 and TRBJ1-3, with a possible D match to TRBD1 (5 bases). Germline V CDR1 and CDR2: SGHRS, YFSETQ. The CDR3 loop spans 15 amino acids. Trimming took off 0 bases at V and 5 bases at J, with 12 bases between the two ends.